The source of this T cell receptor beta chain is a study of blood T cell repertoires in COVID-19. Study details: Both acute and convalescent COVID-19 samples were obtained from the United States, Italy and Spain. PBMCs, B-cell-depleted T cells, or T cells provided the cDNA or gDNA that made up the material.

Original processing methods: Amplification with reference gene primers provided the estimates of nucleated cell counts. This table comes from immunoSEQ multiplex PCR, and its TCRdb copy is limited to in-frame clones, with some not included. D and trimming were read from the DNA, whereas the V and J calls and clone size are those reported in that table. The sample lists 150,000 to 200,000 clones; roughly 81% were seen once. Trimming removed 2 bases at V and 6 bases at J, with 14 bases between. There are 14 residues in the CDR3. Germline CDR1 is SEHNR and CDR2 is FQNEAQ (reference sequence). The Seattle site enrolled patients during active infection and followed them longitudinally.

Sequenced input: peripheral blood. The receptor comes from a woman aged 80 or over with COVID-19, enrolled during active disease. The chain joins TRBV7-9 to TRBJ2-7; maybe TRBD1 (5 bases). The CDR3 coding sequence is TGTGCCAGCAGCTTAAGGGGATCCCCTGGCGAGCAGTACTTC. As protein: CASSLRGSPGEQYF.